Shown below are 13 T cell receptor beta chains from a single sample sequenced in a study of cytomegalovirus exposure and HLA in healthy donors. The PCR employed 60 Vbeta primers together with 13 Jbeta primers. Assay used: immunoSEQ multiplex PCR; TCRdb lists only in-frame clones, some missing. The repertoire includes about 210,000 clones, around 79% of them detected once, and over 1.5% sits in the top ten. The sequencing input was PBMCs. The receptors come from a male donor in good health and CMV-seronegative.

V gene TRBV4-1 combines with J gene TRBJ2-7; 9 nucleotides match TRBD2. CDR1 MGHRA and CDR2 YSYEKL come from the germline V gene. J was trimmed by 3 bases and V by 0 bases; bases with no gene match: 18. The CDR3 runs to 20 residues. The CDR3 protein is CASSQDSQREAGLPFYEQYF. In nucleotides, the CDR3 is TGCGCCAGCAGCCAAGATTCCCAGCGGGAGGCCGGTTTACCCTTCTACGAGCAGTACTTC.

J is TRBJ1-2 and V is TRBV5-4; 10 bases are a match to TRBD1. Germline V gives CDR1 SGHNT, CDR2 YYREEE (reference sequence). Unmatched junction bases numbered 3, after V lost 1 base and J lost 6 bases. This CDR3 contains 14 residues. The CDR3 spells CASSLPDRGDGYTF. The CDR3 region has the DNA TGTGCCAGCAGCTTGCCGGACAGGGGGGATGGCTACACCTTC.

V gene TRBV13 combines with J gene TRBJ1-1; D unresolved. CDR3 length: 14 amino acids. V lost 3 bases and J 4 bases, leaving 12 bases between the germline ends. Germline V gene sequence: CDR1 PRHDT, CDR2 FYEKMQ (reference sequence). In DNA, the CDR3 is TGTGCCAGCAGCTTGGTCAGGCGTGGCACTGAAGCTTTCTTT. Amino acids: CASSLVRRGTEAFF.

This chain uses TRBV6-5 with TRBJ2-3, with 12 bases matching TRBD2. From germline, CDR1 is MNHEY and CDR2 SVGAGI. CDR3 size: 15 residues. Trimming at V came to 4 bases and at J to 1 base, leaving 0 bases not matched to a gene. The CDR3 coding sequence is TGTGCCAGCAGTTCTAGCGGGGGGGGCACAGATACGCAGTATTTT. Translation: CASSSSGGGTDTQYF.

The gene calls are TRBV6-5 and TRBJ1-5; 9 bases fit TRBD1. Germline V gene lookup returns CDR1 MNHEY and CDR2 SVGAGI. With 6 bases clipped from V and 3 bases from J, the junction kept 3 bases outside the gene matches. The CDR3 runs to 14 residues. The CDR3 DNA sequence: TGTGCCAGCAGACAGGGGGCATTCAATCAGCCCCAGCATTTT. This encodes CASRQGAFNQPQHF.

The CDR3 nucleotides are TGTGCCAGCAGTTTTCACTACGAGCAGTACTTC. Translated: CASSFHYEQYF. The V call is TRBV28, the J call TRBJ2-7; D is ambiguous. Between the trimmed V and J ends, which lost 3 bases and 3 bases, there was a span of 3 bases. CDR1 MDHEN and CDR2 SYDVKM come from the germline V gene. This CDR3 has 11 amino acids.

V is TRBV6-5 and J is TRBJ1-1, with D perhaps matching TRBD1 (6 bases). The CDR3 consists of 14 residues. V gave up 4 bases and J gave up 1 base, with 10 bases separating them. Germline V CDR1 and CDR2: MNHEY, SVGAGI. The CDR3 DNA reads TGTGCCAGCAGTTCACAGGGCTCGAACACTGAAGCTTTCTTT. This encodes CASSSQGSNTEAFF.

The chain employs TRBV29-1 and TRBJ1-2, with TRBD1 identical over 10 bases. CDR3 length: 14 amino acids. The germline V gene has CDR1 SQVTM and CDR2 ANQGSEA. V gave up 4 bases and J gave up 8 bases; unmatched junction bases: 10. CDR3 amino acids: CSVGDRGHTRGYTF. The CDR3 DNA is TGCAGCGTTGGGGACAGGGGACATACGCGCGGCTACACCTTC.

CDR3 in amino acids: CSTLVTEAFF. The CDR3 nucleotides read TGCAGCACATTGGTGACTGAAGCTTTCTTT. The J gene is TRBJ1-1, the V gene TRBV29-1; D remains unclear. The CDR3 sequence is 10 residues long. The ends were cut back, 8 bases at V and 5 bases at J, with 9 bases in the middle. Germline CDR1 and CDR2: SQVTM and ANQGSEA. The variable domain in full, with the rest retrieved from reference TRBV29-1 and TRBJ1-1, is SAVISQKPSRDICQRGTSLTIQCQVDSQVTMMFWYRQQPGQSLTLIATANQGSEATYESGFVIDKFPISRPNLTFSTLTVSNMSPEDSSIYLCSTLVTEAFFGQGTRLTVV.

This chain joins TRBV19 and TRBJ1-1; 9 nucleotides line up with TRBD1. CDR1 and CDR2 from the germline V gene are LNHDA and SQIVND (reference sequence). This CDR3 has 13 amino acids. V lost 6 bases to trimming and J lost 8 bases; unmatched junction nucleotides: 7. The CDR3 DNA reads as TGTGCCAGTAGCCCAACAGGGGGCGGGGAAGCTTTCTTT. Translation: CASSPTGGGEAFF.

The chain combines TRBV6-1 with TRBJ2-3; the D gene is possibly TRBD2 (5 bases). Trimming removed 3 bases from V and 2 bases from J, with 12 bases in between. The germline V gene encodes CDR1 MNHNS and CDR2 SASEGT. The length of the CDR3 is 15 residues. The CDR3 DNA follows: TGTGCCAGCAGTGATAGCGTCCCCCACACAGATACGCAGTATTTT. Protein: CASSDSVPHTDTQYF.

A few counts support this clone. Other DNA variants within this sample encode the same CDR3. This chain links TRBV5-4 with TRBJ2-1, with 10 bases matching TRBD2. V shed 0 bases, J shed 5 bases, and the junction held 2 bases outside the gene matches. The CDR3 spans 15 residues. Germline V gene data show CDR1 as SGHNT and CDR2 as YYREEE (reference sequence). The CDR3 sequence is CASSLGLAGDNEQFF. The CDR3 region has the DNA TGTGCCAGCAGCTTGGGGCTAGCGGGGGACAATGAGCAGTTCTTC.

In DNA, the CDR3 is TGTGCCAGCAGCTTAATAGTATTCACAGATACGCAGTATTTT. Its translation is CASSLIVFTDTQYF. The chain uses TRBV7-2 and TRBJ2-3; D gene ambiguous. Deletions cut 2 bases from V and 2 bases from J, with 8 bases between. The CDR3 runs 14 residues. Germline V gene sequence: CDR1 SGHTA, CDR2 FQGNSA.